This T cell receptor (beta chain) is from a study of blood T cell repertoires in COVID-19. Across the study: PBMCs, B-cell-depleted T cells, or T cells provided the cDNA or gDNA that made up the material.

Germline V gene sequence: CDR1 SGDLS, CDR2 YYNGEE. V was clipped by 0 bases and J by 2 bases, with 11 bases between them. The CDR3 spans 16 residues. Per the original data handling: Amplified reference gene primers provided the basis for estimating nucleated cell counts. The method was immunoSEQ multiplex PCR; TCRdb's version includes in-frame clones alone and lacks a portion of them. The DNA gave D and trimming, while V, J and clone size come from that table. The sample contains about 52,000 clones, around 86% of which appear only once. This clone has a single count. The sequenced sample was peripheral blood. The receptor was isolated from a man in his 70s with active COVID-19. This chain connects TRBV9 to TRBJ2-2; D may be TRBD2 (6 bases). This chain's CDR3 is CASSVAQRVNTGELFF. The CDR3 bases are TGTGCCAGCAGCGTAGCCCAGCGGGTAAACACCGGGGAGCTGTTTTTT.